Described below is a single TCR beta chain sequence and its context. Its antigen remains unidentified. The data derive from a study of T cell responses to AZD1222 COVID-19 vaccine. Study conclusions and caveats: Seropositivity was recorded at baseline in only 6 or 7 AZD1222 recipients.

The method was immunoSEQ multiplex PCR; TCRdb's version includes in-frame clones alone and lacks a portion of them. The sample carries roughly 150,000 clones, roughly 92% recorded once. With 4 bases removed from V and 4 bases from J, the gap between germline ends came to 23 bases. Germline CDR1 is SGHTS and CDR2 is YDEGEE. The CDR3 extends over 17 amino acids. This clonotype was sampled from an adult who received the AZD1222 COVID-19 vaccine. V gene TRBV5-8 combines with J gene TRBJ1-2, with D possibly TRBD1 on 6 matching bases. Specimen: peripheral blood, collected 28 days after the second AZD1222 dose. The CDR3 DNA sequence: TGTGCCAGCAGCAGAGGACAGTCCTCTATGGGATTCTATGGCTACACCTTC. Translated: CASSRGQSSMGFYGYTF.